These 21 T cell receptor beta chains originate from one sample sequenced in a study of Ad26.COV2.S vaccination and SARS-CoV-2 variants. This sample's treatment: some 19 received Ad26.COV2.S at low or high dose, single or two shots; roughly five received placebo; per-sample allocation not given. Day 63 after the first vaccine or placebo injection was the time point for sampling. Produced via immunoSEQ multiplex PCR; TCRdb's table is partial and in-frame only. The sample shows 440,000 or so clones, 80% to 90% of them seen only once. The source material was peripheral blood, sampled in a trial of Ad26.COV2.S vaccine versus placebo. Every receptor here comes from a person between 18 and 59 years old who received the Ad26.COV2.S COVID-19 vaccine or a placebo.

This clone occurred a few times. The chain combines TRBV5-1 with TRBJ1-2; D unclear. The germline V and J ends were trimmed by 0 bases and 4 bases, with 4 bases remaining between them. The CDR3 length is 12 residues. Germline V gene data show CDR1 as SGHRS and CDR2 as YFSETQ. CDR3 in DNA: TGCGCCAGCAGCTTGGACAGCTATGGCTACACCTTC. Residues: CASSLDSYGYTF.

This clone was observed a handful of times. V is TRBV29-1 and J is TRBJ2-7; D is uncertain. CDR3 length equals 10 residues. Germline CDR1 reads SQVTM; CDR2 reads ANQGSEA. V was clipped by 5 bases and J by 3 bases, with 5 bases between them. The CDR3 DNA follows: TGCAGCGTTAAGGACTACGAGCAGTACTTC. This gives the protein CSVKDYEQYF.

The chain uses TRBV24-1 and TRBJ1-1; perhaps TRBD1 as D (5 bases). With 8 bases removed from V and 5 bases from J, the gap between germline ends came to 14 bases. CDR1 KGHDR and CDR2 SFDVKD come from the germline V gene. This CDR3 has 13 amino acids. The CDR3 region has the DNA TGTGCCACCACCGGGGGTAGTGGGACTGAAGCTTTCTTT. Protein: CATTGGSGTEAFF.

V usage is TRBV19 and J usage is TRBJ2-2; 14 nucleotides agree with TRBD2. Looked up from germline, CDR1 is LNHDA and CDR2 is SQIVND (reference sequence). This CDR3 comprises 16 residues. J gave up 7 bases and V 6 bases, and 7 bases lay outside the gene matches. Here the CDR3 reads CASRPGTSGSGGELFF. As DNA, the CDR3 is TGTGCCAGTAGACCCGGGACTAGCGGGAGTGGCGGGGAGCTGTTTTTT.

This chain joins TRBV11-2 and TRBJ2-7, with D perhaps assigned TRBD1 or TRBD2 (5 bases each). Trimming took off 0 bases at V and 6 bases at J, with 6 bases between the two ends. Germline CDR1 and CDR2: SGHAT and FQNNGV. This CDR3 has 12 residues. This CDR3 is CASSLDGGEQYF. The CDR3 nucleotides are TGTGCCAGCAGCTTAGATGGGGGCGAGCAGTACTTC.

The rearrangement links TRBV6-5 to TRBJ1-2, with TRBD1 matching over 9 bases. CDR1 is MNHEY and CDR2 is SVGAGI in the germline V gene. The CDR3 covers 14 residues. V shed 2 bases and J 7 bases; nucleotides not matched to a gene: 5. CDR3 in amino acids: CASSYRNRGLGYTF. Written as DNA, the CDR3 is TGTGCCAGCAGTTACCGTAACAGGGGGCTTGGCTACACCTTC.

With respect to this clone: Distinct nucleotide sequences in the sample also encode this CDR3. The chain joins TRBV19 to TRBJ1-2; D unresolved. The CDR3 contains 14 residues. In germline, CDR1 is LNHDA, CDR2 SQIVND (reference sequence). Trimming removed 1 base at V and 2 bases at J, with 8 bases between. The CDR3 DNA follows: TGTGCCAGTAGTATAGTTTCGGCAAACTATGGCTACACCTTC. This encodes CASSIVSANYGYTF.

The rearrangement links TRBV7-8 to TRBJ2-7; 10 positions match TRBD2. Germline trimming cut 6 bases from V and 4 bases from J; bases unmatched to any gene: 24. This CDR3 has 20 residues. In germline, CDR1 is SGHVS, CDR2 FQNEAQ. The CDR3 spells CASRKRPGQRGLAKLYEQYF. The CDR3 DNA sequence: TGTGCCAGCAGGAAAAGACCGGGACAACGGGGACTAGCGAAACTATACGAGCAGTACTTC.

J is TRBJ2-1 and V is TRBV6-5; no reliable D call. Per the germline V gene, CDR1 is MNHEY and CDR2 is SVGAGI. Trimming shortened V by 5 bases and J by 9 bases, and 11 bases separated the two germline ends. The CDR3 extends over 12 amino acids. DNA for the CDR3: TGTGCCAGCAGTCCTAATGTTGGTGAGCAGTTCTTC. Translating it yields CASSPNVGEQFF.

This chain joins TRBV15 and TRBJ2-5, with 7 bases that match TRBD1. Germline V gives CDR1 LNHNV, CDR2 YYDKDF (reference sequence). Germline trimming cut 2 bases from V and 2 bases from J; bases unmatched to any gene: 8. This CDR3 has 16 amino acids. The CDR3 region has the DNA TGTGCCACCAGCAGAAGCCTCCGGGACAGTCAAGAGACCCAGTACTTC. Residues: CATSRSLRDSQETQYF.

The chain employs TRBV27 and TRBJ2-7, with D tentatively TRBD2 (6 bases). V was cut by 5 bases and J by 2 bases, with 10 bases left in between. CDR3 length: 13 amino acids. The germline V gene has CDR1 MNHEY and CDR2 SMNVEV (reference sequence). The DNA for the CDR3 is TGTGCCAGCAGTGGGGGACTCGCCTACGAGCAGTACTTC. Translated: CASSGGLAYEQYF.

The rearrangement links TRBV7-9 to TRBJ2-3; 7 bases are shared with TRBD2. This CDR3 has 15 amino acids. V lost 5 bases to trimming and J lost 2 bases; unmatched junction nucleotides: 7. CDR1 is SEHNR, CDR2 FQNEAQ, per germline (reference sequence). The DNA of the CDR3 is TGTGCCAGCAGCCCAGGCGGGAGAGTCACAGATACGCAGTATTTT. Translated, it gives CASSPGGRVTDTQYF. Variable domain in full (rest from reference TRBV7-9 and TRBJ2-3): DTGVSQNPRHKITKRGQNVTFRCDPISEHNRLYWYRQTLGQGPEFLTYFQNEAQLEKSRLLSDRFSAERPKGSFSTLEIQRTEQGDSAMYLCASSPGGRVTDTQYFGPGTRLTVL.

This clone has a single count. This chain links TRBV12-3 or TRBV12-4 with TRBJ2-5; possible D gene TRBD2, 5 bases. The V end was cut by 5 bases, the J end by 5 bases, with 12 bases between. The CDR3 has 13 residues. Written as DNA, the CDR3 is TGTGCCAGCAGTATAACTAGGAGGGAGACCCAGTACTTC. Amino acid sequence: CASSITRRETQYF.

The J gene is TRBJ2-4, the V gene TRBV28; TRBD1 matches 8 bases. There are 14 residues in the CDR3. From germline, CDR1 is MDHEN and CDR2 SYDVKM. The V segment lost 5 bases and the J segment 4 bases; nucleotides outside the gene matches: 4. The CDR3: CASSEGQVKNIQYF. The CDR3 DNA reads as TGTGCCAGCAGTGAGGGACAGGTAAAAAACATTCAGTACTTC.

This clone turned up a few times. The rearrangement joins TRBV9 to TRBJ2-7; TRBD1 matches at 8 bases. The CDR3 covers 15 residues. Looked up from germline, CDR1 is SGDLS and CDR2 is YYNGEE. V shed 0 bases and J 4 bases; nucleotides not matched to a gene: 6. CDR3 coding DNA: TGTGCCAGCAGCGTAGCTGGACAGGGTTTTTACGAGCAGTACTTC. Protein: CASSVAGQGFYEQYF.

V gene TRBV16 combines with J gene TRBJ1-2; 7 bases fit TRBD1. V lost 4 bases to trimming and J lost 5 bases; unmatched junction nucleotides: 7. The germline gives CDR1 KGHSY, CDR2 FQNENV. The CDR3 length is 14 residues. The CDR3 bases are TGTGCCAGCAGCCTTAACAGGGGACCGTATGGCTACACCTTC. Translation: CASSLNRGPYGYTF. Full variable domain (remainder filled in from reference TRBV16 and TRBJ1-2): GEEVAQTPKHLVRGEGQKAKLYCAPIKGHSYVFWYQQVLKNEFKFLISFQNENVFDETGMPKERFSAKCLPNSPCSLEIQATKLEDSAVYFCASSLNRGPYGYTFGSGTRLTVV.

Only a few counts were recorded for this clone. A read error may account for a junction end that differs from germline. The chain is built from TRBV5-5 and TRBJ1-4; 9 bases line up with TRBD1. CDR1 SGHKS and CDR2 YYEKEE come from the germline V gene (reference sequence). The CDR3 runs 13 residues. CDR3 sequence reads: CASSLGDRDRVSF. As DNA, the CDR3 is TGTGCCAGCAGCTTGGGCGACCGGGACAGGGTCAGTTTT.

The chain joins TRBV18 to TRBJ1-2; tentative D call: TRBD1 (6 bases). CDR1 is KGHSH and CDR2 is LQKENI in the germline V gene. The V end lost 3 bases, the J end lost 6 bases, and 17 bases lay between the germline ends. CDR3 length equals 15 residues. In DNA, the CDR3 is TGTGCCAGCTCACCGTCTAGGACAGCCTTAAATGGCTACACCTTC. Translated, it gives CASSPSRTALNGYTF.

The chain couples TRBV6-6 to TRBJ1-4, with no clear D. There are 14 residues in the CDR3. Germline CDR1 is MNHNY and CDR2 is SVGAGI (reference sequence). Trimming shortened V by 8 bases and J by 2 bases, and 12 bases separated the two germline ends. CDR3 coding DNA: TGTGCCAGCTCCTCCTGGGAGACTAATGAAAAACTGTTTTTT. Protein: CASSSWETNEKLFF.

This clone was recorded only once. The chain uses TRBV19 and TRBJ1-1; D gene unclear. V was clipped by 4 bases and J by 0 bases, with 12 bases between them. In germline, CDR1 is LNHDA, CDR2 SQIVND (reference sequence). This CDR3 contains 15 residues. This CDR3 reads CASSRAASMNTEAFF. In DNA form, the CDR3 reads TGTGCCAGTAGTAGGGCAGCCAGCATGAACACTGAAGCTTTCTTT.

CDR3 coding DNA: TGCAGCGTTGAAGTTATCGGAGGGGGGGGGCCCGGAGATACGCAGTATTTT. Residues: CSVEVIGGGGPGDTQYF. This chain joins TRBV29-1 and TRBJ2-3, with a weak D call TRBD2 (7 bases). The CDR3 runs to 17 residues. CDR1 SQVTM and CDR2 ANQGSEA come from the germline V gene. Deletions cut 1 base from V and 5 bases from J, with 22 bases between.